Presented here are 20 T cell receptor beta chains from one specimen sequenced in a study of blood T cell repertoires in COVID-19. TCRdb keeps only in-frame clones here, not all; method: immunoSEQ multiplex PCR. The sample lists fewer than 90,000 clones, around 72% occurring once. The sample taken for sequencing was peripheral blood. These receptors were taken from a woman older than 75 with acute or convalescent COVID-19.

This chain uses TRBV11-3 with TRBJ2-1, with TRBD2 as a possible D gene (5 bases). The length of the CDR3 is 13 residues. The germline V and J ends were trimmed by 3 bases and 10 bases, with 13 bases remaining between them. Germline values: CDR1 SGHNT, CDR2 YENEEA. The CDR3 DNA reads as TGTGCCAGCAGCTTGACGCGAGGAGGCGAGCAGTTCTTC. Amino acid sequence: CASSLTRGGEQFF.

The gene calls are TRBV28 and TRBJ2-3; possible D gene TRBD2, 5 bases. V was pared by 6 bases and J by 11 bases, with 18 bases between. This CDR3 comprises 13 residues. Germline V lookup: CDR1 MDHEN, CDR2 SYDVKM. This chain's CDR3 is CASSRPRASKQYF. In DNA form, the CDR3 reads TGTGCCAGCAGCCGCCCGCGGGCCAGCAAGCAGTATTTT.

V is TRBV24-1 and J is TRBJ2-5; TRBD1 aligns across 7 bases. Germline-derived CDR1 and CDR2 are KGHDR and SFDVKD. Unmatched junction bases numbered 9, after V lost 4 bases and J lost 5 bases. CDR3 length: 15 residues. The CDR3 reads CATSDRGQTLETQYF. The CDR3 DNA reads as TGTGCCACCAGTGACCGGGGACAGACTTTGGAGACCCAGTACTTC.

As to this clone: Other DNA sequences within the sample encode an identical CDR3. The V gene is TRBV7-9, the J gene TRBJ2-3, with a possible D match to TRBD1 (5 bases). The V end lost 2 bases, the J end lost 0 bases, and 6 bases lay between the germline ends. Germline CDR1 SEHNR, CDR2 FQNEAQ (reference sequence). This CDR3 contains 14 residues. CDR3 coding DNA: TGTGCCAGCAGCTTACAGGGCAGCACAGATACGCAGTATTTT. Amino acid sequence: CASSLQGSTDTQYF.

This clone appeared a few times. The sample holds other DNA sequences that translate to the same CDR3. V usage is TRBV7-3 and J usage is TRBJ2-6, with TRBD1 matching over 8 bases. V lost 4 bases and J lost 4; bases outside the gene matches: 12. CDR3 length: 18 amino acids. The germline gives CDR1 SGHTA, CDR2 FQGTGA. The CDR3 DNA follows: TGTGCCAGCAGCTCCACAGGGGGTAGAACGGAGGGGGCCAACGTCCTGACTTTC. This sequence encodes CASSSTGGRTEGANVLTF.

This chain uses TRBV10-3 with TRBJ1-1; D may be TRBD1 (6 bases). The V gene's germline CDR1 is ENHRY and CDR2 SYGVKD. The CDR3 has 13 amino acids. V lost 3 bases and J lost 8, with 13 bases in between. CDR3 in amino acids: CAISEVRQAEAFF. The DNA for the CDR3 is TGTGCCATCAGTGAAGTGAGACAGGCGGAAGCTTTCTTT.

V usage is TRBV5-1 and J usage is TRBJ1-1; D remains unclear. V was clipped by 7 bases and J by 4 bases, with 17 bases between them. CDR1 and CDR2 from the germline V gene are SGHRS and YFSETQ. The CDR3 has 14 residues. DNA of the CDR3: TGCGCCAGCTTCGAAGGCTCGGCGGGCACTGAAGCTTTCTTT. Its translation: CASFEGSAGTEAFF.

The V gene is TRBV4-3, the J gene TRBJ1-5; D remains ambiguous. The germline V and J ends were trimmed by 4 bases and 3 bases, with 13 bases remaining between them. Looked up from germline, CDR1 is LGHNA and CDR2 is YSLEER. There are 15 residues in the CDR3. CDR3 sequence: CASSRGLSPNQPQHF. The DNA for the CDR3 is TGCGCCAGCAGCCGCGGACTCAGCCCCAATCAGCCCCAGCATTTT.

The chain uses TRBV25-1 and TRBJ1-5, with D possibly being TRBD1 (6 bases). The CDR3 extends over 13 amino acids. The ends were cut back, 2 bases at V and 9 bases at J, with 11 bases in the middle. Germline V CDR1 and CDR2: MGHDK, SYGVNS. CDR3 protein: CASSEGTGRPQHF. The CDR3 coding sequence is TGTGCCAGCAGTGAAGGTACAGGGAGGCCCCAGCATTTT.

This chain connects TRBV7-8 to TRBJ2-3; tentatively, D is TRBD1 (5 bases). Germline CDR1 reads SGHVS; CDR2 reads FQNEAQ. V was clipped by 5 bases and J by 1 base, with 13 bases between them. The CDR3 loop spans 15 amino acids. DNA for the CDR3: TGTGCCAGCAGCGGCCGTCCCAGGGGCACAGATACGCAGTATTTT. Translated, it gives CASSGRPRGTDTQYF.

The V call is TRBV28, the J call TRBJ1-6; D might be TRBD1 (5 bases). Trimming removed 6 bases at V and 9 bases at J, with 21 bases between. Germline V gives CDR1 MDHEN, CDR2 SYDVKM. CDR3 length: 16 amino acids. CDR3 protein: CASSPIGEADGSPLHF. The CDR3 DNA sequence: TGTGCCAGCAGCCCAATAGGGGAGGCCGATGGTTCACCCCTCCACTTT.

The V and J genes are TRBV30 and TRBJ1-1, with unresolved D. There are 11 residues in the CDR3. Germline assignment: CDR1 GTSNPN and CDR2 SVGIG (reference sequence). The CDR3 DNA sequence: TGTGGGGGAGGCCTGAACACTGAAGCTTTCTTT. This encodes CGGGLNTEAFF.

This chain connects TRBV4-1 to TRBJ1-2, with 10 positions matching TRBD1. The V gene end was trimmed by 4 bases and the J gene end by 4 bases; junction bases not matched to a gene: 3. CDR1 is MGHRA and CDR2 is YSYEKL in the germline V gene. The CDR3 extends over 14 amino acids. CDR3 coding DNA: TGCGCCAGCAGCCCGGACAGGGGGGGCTATGGCTACACCTTC. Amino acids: CASSPDRGGYGYTF.

The CDR3 sequence: CASSSWERQRLFF. The CDR3 DNA reads as TGTGCCAGCAGCTCATGGGAGAGGCAGCGACTGTTTTTT. The chain couples TRBV7-2 to TRBJ2-2; D is perhaps TRBD2 (5 bases). CDR1 and CDR2 from the germline V gene are SGHTA and FQGNSA. The CDR3 contains 13 residues. V shed 4 bases and J shed 14 bases, with 17 bases lying between them.

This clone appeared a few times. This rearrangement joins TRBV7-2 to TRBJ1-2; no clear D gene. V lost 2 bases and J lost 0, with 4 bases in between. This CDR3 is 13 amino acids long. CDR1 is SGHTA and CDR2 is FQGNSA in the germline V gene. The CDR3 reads CASSLIANYGYTF. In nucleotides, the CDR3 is TGTGCCAGCAGCTTAATCGCTAACTATGGCTACACCTTC.

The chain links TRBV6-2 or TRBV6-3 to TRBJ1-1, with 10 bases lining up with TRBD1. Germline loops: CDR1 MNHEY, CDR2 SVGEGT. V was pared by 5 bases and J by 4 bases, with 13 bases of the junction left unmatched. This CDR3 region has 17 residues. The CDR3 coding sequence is TGTGCCAGCAGTCGGGACAGGGGAGGTGGAATAGCCACTGAAGCTTTCTTT. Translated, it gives CASSRDRGGGIATEAFF.

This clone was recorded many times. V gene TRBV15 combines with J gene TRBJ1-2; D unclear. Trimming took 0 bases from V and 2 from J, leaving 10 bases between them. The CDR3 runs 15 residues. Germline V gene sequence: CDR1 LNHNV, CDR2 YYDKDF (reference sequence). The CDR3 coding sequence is TGTGCCACCAGCAGAGATTCGGGTAGAAACTATGGCTACACCTTC. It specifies CATSRDSGRNYGYTF.

As DNA, the CDR3 is TGCGCCAGCAGCCAGGGAACAGGGGTATGGGATGAGCAGTTCTTC. Amino acids: CASSQGTGVWDEQFF. The chain employs TRBV4-3 and TRBJ2-1, with 7 nucleotides matching TRBD1. This CDR3 has 15 amino acids. Germline V gene lookup returns CDR1 LGHNA and CDR2 YSLEER. Trimming at V came to 3 bases and at J to 8 bases, leaving 10 bases not matched to a gene.

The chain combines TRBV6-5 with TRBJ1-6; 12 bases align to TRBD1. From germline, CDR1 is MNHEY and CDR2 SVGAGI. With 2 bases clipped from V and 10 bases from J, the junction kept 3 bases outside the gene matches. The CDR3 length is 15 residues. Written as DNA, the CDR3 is TGTGCCAGCAGTTACCCAGGGACAGGGGGCTCACCCCTCCACTTT. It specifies CASSYPGTGGSPLHF.

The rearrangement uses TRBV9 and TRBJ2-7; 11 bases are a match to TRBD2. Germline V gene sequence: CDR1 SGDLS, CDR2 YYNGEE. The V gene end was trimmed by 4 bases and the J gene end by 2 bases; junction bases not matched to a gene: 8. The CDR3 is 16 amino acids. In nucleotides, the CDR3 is TGTGCCAGCAGCCCCCGACTAGCGGGGACCACCTACGAGCAGTACTTC. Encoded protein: CASSPRLAGTTYEQYF. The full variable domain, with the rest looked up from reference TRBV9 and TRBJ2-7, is DSGVTQTPKHLITATGQRVTLRCSPRSGDLSVYWYQQSLDQGLQFLIQYYNGEERAKGNILERFSAQQFPDLHSELNLSSLELGDSALYFCASSPRLAGTTYEQYFGPGTRLTVT.